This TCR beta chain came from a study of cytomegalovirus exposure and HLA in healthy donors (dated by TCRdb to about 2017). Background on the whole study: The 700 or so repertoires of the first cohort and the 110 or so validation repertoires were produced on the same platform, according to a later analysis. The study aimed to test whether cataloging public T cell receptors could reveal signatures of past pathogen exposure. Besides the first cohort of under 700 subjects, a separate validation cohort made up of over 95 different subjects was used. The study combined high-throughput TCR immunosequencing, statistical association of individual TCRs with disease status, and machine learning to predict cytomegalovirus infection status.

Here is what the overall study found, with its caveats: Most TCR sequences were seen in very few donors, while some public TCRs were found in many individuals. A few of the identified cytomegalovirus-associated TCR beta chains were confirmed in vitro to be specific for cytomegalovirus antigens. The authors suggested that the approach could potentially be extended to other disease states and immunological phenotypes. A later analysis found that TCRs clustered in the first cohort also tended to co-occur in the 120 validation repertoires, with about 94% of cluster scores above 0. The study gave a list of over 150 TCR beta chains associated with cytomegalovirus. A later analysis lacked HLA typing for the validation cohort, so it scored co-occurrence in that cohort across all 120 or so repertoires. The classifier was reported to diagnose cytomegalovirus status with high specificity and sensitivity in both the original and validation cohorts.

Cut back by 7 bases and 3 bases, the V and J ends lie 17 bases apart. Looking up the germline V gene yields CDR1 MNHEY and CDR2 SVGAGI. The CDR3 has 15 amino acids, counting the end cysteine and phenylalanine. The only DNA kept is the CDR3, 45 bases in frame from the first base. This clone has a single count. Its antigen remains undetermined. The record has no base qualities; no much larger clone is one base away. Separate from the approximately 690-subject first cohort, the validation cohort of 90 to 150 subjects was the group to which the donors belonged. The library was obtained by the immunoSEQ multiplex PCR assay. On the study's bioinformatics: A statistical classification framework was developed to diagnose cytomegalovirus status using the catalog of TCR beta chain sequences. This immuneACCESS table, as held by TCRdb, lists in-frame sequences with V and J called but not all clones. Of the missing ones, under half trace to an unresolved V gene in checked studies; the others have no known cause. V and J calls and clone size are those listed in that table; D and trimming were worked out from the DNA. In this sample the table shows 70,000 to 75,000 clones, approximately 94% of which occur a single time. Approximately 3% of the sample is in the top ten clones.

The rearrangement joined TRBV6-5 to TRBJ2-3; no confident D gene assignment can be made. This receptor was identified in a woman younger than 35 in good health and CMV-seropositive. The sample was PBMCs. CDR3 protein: CASIPGLAWTDTQYF. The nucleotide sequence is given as TGTGCCAGCATCCCAGGTCTTGCGTGGACAGATACGCAGTATTTT.